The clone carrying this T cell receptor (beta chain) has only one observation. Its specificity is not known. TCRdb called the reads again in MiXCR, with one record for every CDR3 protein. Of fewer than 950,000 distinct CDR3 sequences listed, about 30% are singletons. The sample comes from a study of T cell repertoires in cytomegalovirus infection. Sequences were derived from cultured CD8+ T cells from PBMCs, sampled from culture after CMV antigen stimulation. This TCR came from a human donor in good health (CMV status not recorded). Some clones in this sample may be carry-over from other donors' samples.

CDR3 sequence reads: CASSAQGASEQFF. The CDR3 coding sequence is TGTGCCAGCAGTGCACAGGGGGCTAGTGAGCAGTTCTTC. The J gene is TRBJ2-1, the V gene TRBV27, with 9 nucleotides matching TRBD1. The CDR3 has 13 residues. Germline trimming cut 5 bases from V and 9 bases from J; bases unmatched to any gene: 5. Germline-derived CDR1 and CDR2 are MNHEY and SMNVEV (reference sequence).